A selection of T cell receptor beta chains follows, all from one sample in a study of shared clonotypes between healthy human individuals. The table came from immunoSEQ multiplex PCR; TCRdb's copy has only in-frame clones and leaves some out. The sample consists of roughly 530,000 clones, roughly 95% of them appearing once. The sequencing sample was made of naive CD4+ T cells sorted from blood. Every receptor here comes from a woman in her 30s in good health. Each CDR3 is given with its conserved first and last residue. D genes are given only for firm matches. Size values are once, few and many counts, or a class for expanded clones, and some rows have none.

v_call	j_call	clone_size	d_call	cdr3_nt	cdr3_aa
TRBV21-1	TRBJ2-7	.	.	TGTGCCAGCAGCAAAGGGGCCGCTAGCGGGAGCTCGTACGAGCAGTACTTC	CASSKGAASGSSYEQYF
TRBV11-2	TRBJ1-1	few	.	TGTGCCAGCAGCTTAGTCTCAGTAGCGAACACTGAAGCTTTCTTT	CASSLVSVANTEAFF
TRBV4-1	TRBJ2-5	.	.	TGCGCCAGCAGCCAGGGACCCGTCGGGGAGACCCAGTACTTC	CASSQGPVGETQYF
TRBV7-2	TRBJ2-7	.	.	TGTGCCAGCAGCCCTCGGACGAGCTCCTACGAGCAGTACTTC	CASSPRTSSYEQYF
TRBV7-9	TRBJ2-7	.	TRBD2	TGTGCCAGCAGCTCCGGAGCGGGAGTGGGGTACGAGCAGTACTTC	CASSSGAGVGYEQYF
TRBV29-1	TRBJ2-7	.	.	TGCAGCGTCGAAACCCAGGGGCCCCCCTACGAGCAGTACTTC	CSVETQGPPYEQYF
TRBV5-1	TRBJ2-7	.	TRBD2	TGCGCCAGCAGCTTGGAGACGCTATCTAGAGGACTAGCGGGAAGACGATACGAGCAGTACTTC	CASSLETLSRGLAGRRYEQYF
TRBV30	TRBJ1-3	.	.	TGTGCCTGGAGTCCGCGAGGGTTCGGAAACACCATATATTTT	CAWSPRGFGNTIYF
TRBV6-6	TRBJ2-2	.	.	TGTGCCAGCAGTCAGAGTTACAGGGACACCGGGGAGCTGTTTTTT	CASSQSYRDTGELFF
TRBV19	TRBJ2-1	.	.	TGTGCCGGCGGGATCTCCTACAATGAGCAGTTCTTC	CAGGISYNEQFF
TRBV6-1	TRBJ2-1	.	.	TGTGCCAGCAGTGAGGACTCCCACTCCTACAATGAGCAGTTCTTC	CASSEDSHSYNEQFF
TRBV5-1	TRBJ2-7	once	TRBD2	TGCGCCAGCAGCGATCGGACTAGCGGGAGCAACGAGCAGTACTTC	CASSDRTSGSNEQYF
TRBV6-6	TRBJ1-2	.	.	TGTGCCAGCAGGTGGGGGGAGGCTGGCTACACCTTC	CASRWGEAGYTF
TRBV4-2	TRBJ2-3	once	TRBD2	TGTGCCAGCAGCCAAGAAACCCTCACTAGCGGGGGCACAGATACGCAGTATTTT	CASSQETLTSGGTDTQYF
TRBV9	TRBJ2-1	few	TRBD2	TGTGCCAGCAGCAGGACGGGAGGGCCATTCAATGAGCAGTTCTTC	CASSRTGGPFNEQFF
TRBV30	TRBJ2-7	.	.	TGTGCCTGGAGTGTAGCAGGGGCTCGACTACGCGAGCAGTACTTC	CAWSVAGARLREQYF
TRBV7-9	TRBJ2-7	.	TRBD2	TGTGCCAGCAGCTTCTCAAGGGCGGGAGACCCCTCTTACGAGCAGTACTTC	CASSFSRAGDPSYEQYF
TRBV6-5	TRBJ2-1	.	TRBD2	TGTGCCAGCAGTTACGGGACTAGCGGATACAATGAGCAGTTCTTC	CASSYGTSGYNEQFF
TRBV7-6	TRBJ1-2	.	.	TGTGCCAGCAGCTTTCGACAGAACTATGGCTACACCTTC	CASSFRQNYGYTF
TRBV28	TRBJ2-1	.	.	TGTGCCAGCGGCCCCAGGGGAGCGCGGAGCTCCTACAATGAGCAGTTCTTC	CASGPRGARSSYNEQFF
TRBV28	TRBJ2-7	.	TRBD1	TGTGCCAGCAGACCCTCGTTGGGGACAGGCAATACTGAGCAGTACTTC	CASRPSLGTGNTEQYF
TRBV6-5	TRBJ1-5	.	.	TGTGCCAGCAGTTTCAGGGTCGGTCAGCCCCAGCATTTT	CASSFRVGQPQHF
TRBV27	TRBJ2-3	.	TRBD1	TGTGCCAGCAGTTCAGGGGGTTTCACAGATACGCAGTATTTT	CASSSGGFTDTQYF
TRBV27	TRBJ1-5	.	.	TGTGCCACCGGATTCACGGGGAGCAATCAGCCCCAGCATTTT	CATGFTGSNQPQHF
TRBV5-4	TRBJ2-6	.	.	TGTGCCAGCAGCCAGAGTCTGACCGGGGCCAACGTCCTGACTTTC	CASSQSLTGANVLTF
TRBV27	TRBJ1-3	few	.	TGTGCCAGCAGTTTAGGGGGCGCTGGAAACACCATATATTTT	CASSLGGAGNTIYF
TRBV18	TRBJ2-7	.	.	TGTGCCAGCTCACCGGAAGTGGCCTCCTACGAGCAGTACTTC	CASSPEVASYEQYF
TRBV30	TRBJ1-6	.	.	TGTGCCTGGACTCGTACAGCTAATTCACCCCTCCACTTT	CAWTRTANSPLHF
TRBV6-1	TRBJ1-1	.	.	TGTGCCAGCAGTTTAACAGACTCCACTGAAGCTTTCTTT	CASSLTDSTEAFF
TRBV7-6	TRBJ2-5	.	.	TGTGCCAGCAGCTTAACCCCACCTTTAGAGACCCAGTACTTC	CASSLTPPLETQYF
TRBV29-1	TRBJ2-7	.	TRBD1	TGCAGCGTTGGACAGGGGAGTGAATTTAGGAGCTCCTACGAGCAGTACTTC	CSVGQGSEFRSSYEQYF
TRBV19	TRBJ2-7	.	.	TGTGCCAGTAGTCTCTACAGGGACTCCTACGAGCAGTACTTC	CASSLYRDSYEQYF
TRBV7-9	TRBJ2-5	.	TRBD2	TGTGCCAGCAGCCGCGCAGCGGGAGGCCCTAACCAAGAGACCCAGTACTTC	CASSRAAGGPNQETQYF
TRBV5-4	TRBJ2-2	few	.	TGTGCCAGCAGCTCCGGGACGGCCGGGGAGCTGTTTTTT	CASSSGTAGELFF
TRBV11-3	TRBJ2-7	.	TRBD1	TGTGCCAGCAGCAAAGGGACAGGAACCTACGAGCAGTACTTC	CASSKGTGTYEQYF
TRBV5-6	TRBJ2-7	.	.	TGTGCCAGCAGCTTGTCGGGATTCGGCTACTACGAGCAGTACTTC	CASSLSGFGYYEQYF
TRBV14	TRBJ2-7	.	.	TGTGCCAGCAGCCGACATGGGGGACGGGCTCTCTTC	CASSRHGGRALF
TRBV18	TRBJ2-7	.	.	TGTGCCAGCTCTCACGGACAGAAACAGTACTTC	CASSHGQKQYF
TRBV5-1	TRBJ2-7	.	TRBD2	TGCGCCAGCAGCTTGGCCGCTAGCGGGAGAAACGAGCAGTACTTC	CASSLAASGRNEQYF
TRBV5-8	TRBJ2-3	.	.	TGTGCCAGCAGCTTGGGCAGAATTATCACAGATACGCAGTATTTT	CASSLGRIITDTQYF